This T cell receptor (beta chain) was sequenced for a study of regulatory T cells in long-lasting Graves disease. Whole-study findings and limits: TRBV28, TRBJ1-2 and TRBJ2-5 emerged as the favored segments in persistent disease.

iRepertoire HTBI primers and Arm-PCR of CDR3 regions built TCR beta libraries. MiXCR, run by TCRdb on the multiplex PCR reads, gives a single entry per CDR3 protein. Of about 440,000 distinct CDR3 sequences in the sample, just under 15% were seen once. This clonotype was recorded at least ten times. What it binds is unknown. CDR1 and CDR2 from the germline V gene are MNHNS and SASEGT. V lost 5 bases to trimming and J lost 5 bases, with 21 bases between them. The CDR3 runs 16 residues. Sample time point: newly diagnosed GD, antithyroid drugs for less than 3 months. PBMCs were the source of the RNA used for TCR sequencing. Collection of peripheral blood (about 10 milliliters) was done using EDTA tubes. Another study also made use of these data, one on T cells in Graves' hyperthyroidism and ophthalmopathy. Per that paper: No progression to ophthalmopathy during 18 months of follow-up defined stable disease.

The receptor was derived from a woman in her 30s with Graves disease. The specimen was peripheral blood mononuclear cells (PBMCs), collected at new diagnosis, from a patient treated with antithyroid drugs. V usage is TRBV6-1 and J usage is TRBJ2-5, with D possibly matching TRBD1 (8 bases). The chain's CDR3 is CASSPTSGTGAETQYF. CDR3 nucleotides: TGTGCCAGCAGTCCGACAAGCGGGACAGGTGCGGAGACCCAGTACTTC.